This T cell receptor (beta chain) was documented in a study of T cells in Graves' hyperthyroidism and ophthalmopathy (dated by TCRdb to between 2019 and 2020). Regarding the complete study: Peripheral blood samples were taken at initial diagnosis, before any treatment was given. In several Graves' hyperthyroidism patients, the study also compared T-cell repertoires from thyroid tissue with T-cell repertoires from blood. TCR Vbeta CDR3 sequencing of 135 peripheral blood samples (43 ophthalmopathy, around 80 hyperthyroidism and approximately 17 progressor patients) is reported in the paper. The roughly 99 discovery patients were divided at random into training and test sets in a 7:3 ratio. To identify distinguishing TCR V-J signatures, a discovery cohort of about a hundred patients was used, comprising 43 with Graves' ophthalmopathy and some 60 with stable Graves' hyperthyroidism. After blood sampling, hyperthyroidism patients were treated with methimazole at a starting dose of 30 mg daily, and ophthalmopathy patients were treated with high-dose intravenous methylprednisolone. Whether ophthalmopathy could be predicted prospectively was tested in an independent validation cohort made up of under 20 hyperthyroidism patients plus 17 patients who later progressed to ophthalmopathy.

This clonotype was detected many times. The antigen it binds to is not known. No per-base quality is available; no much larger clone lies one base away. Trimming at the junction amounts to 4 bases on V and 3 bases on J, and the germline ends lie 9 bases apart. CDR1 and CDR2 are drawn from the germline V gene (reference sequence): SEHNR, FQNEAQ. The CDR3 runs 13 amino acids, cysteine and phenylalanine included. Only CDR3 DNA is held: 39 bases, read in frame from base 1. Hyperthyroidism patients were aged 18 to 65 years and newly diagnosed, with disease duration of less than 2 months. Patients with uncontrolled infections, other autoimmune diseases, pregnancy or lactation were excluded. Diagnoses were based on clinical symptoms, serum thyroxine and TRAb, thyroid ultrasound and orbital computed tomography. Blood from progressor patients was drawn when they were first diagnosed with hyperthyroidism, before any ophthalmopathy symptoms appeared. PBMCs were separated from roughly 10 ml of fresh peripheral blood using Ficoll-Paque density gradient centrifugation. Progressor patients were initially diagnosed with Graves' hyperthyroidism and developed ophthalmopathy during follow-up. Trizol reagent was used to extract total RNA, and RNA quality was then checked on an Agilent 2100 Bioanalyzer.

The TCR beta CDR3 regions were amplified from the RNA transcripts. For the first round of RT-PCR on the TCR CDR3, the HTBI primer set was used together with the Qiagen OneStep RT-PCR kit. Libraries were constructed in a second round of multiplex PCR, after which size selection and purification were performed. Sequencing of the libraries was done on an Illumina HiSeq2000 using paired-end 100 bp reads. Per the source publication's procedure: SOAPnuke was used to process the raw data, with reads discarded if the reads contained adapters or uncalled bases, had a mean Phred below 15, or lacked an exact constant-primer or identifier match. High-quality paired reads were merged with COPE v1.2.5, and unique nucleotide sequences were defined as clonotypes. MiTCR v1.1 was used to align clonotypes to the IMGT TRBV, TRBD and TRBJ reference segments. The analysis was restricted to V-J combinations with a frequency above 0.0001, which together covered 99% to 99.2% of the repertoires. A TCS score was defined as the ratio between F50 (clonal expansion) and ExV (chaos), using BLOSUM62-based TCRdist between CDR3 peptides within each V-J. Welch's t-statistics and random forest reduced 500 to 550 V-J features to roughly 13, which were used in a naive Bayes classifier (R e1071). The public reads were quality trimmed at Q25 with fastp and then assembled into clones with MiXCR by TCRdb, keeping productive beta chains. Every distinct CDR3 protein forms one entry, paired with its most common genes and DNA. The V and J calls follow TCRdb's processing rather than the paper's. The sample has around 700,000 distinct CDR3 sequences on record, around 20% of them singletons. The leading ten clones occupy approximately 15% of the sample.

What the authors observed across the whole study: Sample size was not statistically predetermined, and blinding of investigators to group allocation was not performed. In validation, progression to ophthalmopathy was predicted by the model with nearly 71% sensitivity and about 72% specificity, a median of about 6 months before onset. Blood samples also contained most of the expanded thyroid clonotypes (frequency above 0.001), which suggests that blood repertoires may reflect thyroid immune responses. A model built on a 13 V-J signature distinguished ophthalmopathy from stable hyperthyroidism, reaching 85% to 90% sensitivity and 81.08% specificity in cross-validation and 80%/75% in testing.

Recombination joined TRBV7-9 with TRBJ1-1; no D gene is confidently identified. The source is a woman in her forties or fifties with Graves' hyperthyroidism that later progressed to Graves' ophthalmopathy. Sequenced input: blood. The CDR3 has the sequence CASSSFLDTEAFF. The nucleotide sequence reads TGTGCCAGCAGCTCGTTCTTGGACACTGAAGCTTTCTTT.